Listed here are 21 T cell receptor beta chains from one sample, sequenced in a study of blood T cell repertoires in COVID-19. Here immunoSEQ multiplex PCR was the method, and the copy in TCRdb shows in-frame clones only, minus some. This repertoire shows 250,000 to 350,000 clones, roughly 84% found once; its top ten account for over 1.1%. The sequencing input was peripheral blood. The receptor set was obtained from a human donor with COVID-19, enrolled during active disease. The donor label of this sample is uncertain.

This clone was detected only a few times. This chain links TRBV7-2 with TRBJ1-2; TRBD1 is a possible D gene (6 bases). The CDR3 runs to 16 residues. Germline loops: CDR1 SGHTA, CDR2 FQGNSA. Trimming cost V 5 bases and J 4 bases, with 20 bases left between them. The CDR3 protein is CASSPNTGTTAYGYTF. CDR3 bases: TGTGCCAGCAGCCCTAACACGGGGACAACAGCCTATGGCTACACCTTC.

The CDR3 DNA is TGCAGCGTTGCCCCCGGTGGTGAGCAGTTCTTC. Its translation is CSVAPGGEQFF. V and J are TRBV29-1 and TRBJ2-1; no clear D. V was clipped by 4 bases and J by 9 bases, with 10 bases between them. The CDR3 is made up of 11 amino acids. CDR1 is SQVTM, CDR2 ANQGSEA, per germline.

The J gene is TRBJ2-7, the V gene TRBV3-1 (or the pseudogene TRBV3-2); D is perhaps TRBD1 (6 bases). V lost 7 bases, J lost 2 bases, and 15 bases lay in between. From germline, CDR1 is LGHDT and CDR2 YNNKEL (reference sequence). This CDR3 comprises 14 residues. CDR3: CASKPGTLTYEQYF. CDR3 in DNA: TGTGCCAGCAAACCCGGGACACTGACCTACGAGCAGTACTTC.

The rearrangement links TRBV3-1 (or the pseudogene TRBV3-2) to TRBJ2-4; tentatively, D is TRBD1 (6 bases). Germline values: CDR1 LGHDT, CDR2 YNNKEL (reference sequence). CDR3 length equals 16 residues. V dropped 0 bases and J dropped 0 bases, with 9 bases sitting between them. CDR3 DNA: TGTGCCAGCAGCCAAGATGGGGACATAGCCAAAAACATTCAGTACTTC. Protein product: CASSQDGDIAKNIQYF.

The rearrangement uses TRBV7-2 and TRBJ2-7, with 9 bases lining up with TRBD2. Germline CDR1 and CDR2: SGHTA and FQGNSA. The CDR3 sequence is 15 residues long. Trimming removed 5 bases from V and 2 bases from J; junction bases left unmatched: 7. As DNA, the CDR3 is TGTGCCAGCAGCCCCAGGACTAGCGCAGCCTACGAGCAGTACTTC. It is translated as CASSPRTSAAYEQYF.

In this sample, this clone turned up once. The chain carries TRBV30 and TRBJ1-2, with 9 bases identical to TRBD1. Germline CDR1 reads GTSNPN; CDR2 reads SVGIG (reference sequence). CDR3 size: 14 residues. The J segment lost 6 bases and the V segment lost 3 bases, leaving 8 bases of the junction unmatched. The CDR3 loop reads CAWRTQGAFNGYTF. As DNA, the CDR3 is TGTGCCTGGAGGACACAGGGGGCATTCAATGGCTACACCTTC.

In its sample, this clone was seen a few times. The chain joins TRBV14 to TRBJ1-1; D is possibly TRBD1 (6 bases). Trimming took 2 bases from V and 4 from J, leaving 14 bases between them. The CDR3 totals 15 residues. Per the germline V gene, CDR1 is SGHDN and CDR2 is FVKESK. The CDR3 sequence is CASSQQSIRGTEAFF. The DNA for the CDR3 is TGTGCCAGCAGCCAACAGAGTATCAGGGGCACTGAAGCTTTCTTT.

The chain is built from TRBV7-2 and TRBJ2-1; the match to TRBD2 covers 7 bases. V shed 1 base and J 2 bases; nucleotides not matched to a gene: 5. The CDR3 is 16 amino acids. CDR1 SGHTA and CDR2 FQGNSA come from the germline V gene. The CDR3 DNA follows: TGTGCCAGCAGCTTAGAATTAGGGACTACCTACAATGAGCAGTTCTTC. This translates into CASSLELGTTYNEQFF.

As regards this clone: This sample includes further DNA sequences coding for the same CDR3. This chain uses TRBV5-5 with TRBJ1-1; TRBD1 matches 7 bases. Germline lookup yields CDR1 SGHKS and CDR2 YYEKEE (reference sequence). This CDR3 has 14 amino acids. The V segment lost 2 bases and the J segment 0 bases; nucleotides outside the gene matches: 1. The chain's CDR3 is CASSLQGMNTEAFF. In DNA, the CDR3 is TGTGCCAGCAGCTTACAGGGGATGAACACTGAAGCTTTCTTT.

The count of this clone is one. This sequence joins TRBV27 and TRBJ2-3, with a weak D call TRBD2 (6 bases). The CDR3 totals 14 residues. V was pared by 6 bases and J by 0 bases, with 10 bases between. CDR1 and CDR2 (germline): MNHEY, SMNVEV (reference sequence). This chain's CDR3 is CASRGGVSTDTQYF. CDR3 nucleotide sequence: TGTGCCAGCAGGGGCGGGGTGAGCACAGATACGCAGTATTTT.

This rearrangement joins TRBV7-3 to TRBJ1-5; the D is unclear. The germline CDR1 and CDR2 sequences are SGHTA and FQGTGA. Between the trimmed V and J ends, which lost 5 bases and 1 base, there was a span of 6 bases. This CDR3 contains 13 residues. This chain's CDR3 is CASSPVSNQPQHF. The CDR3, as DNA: TGTGCCAGCAGCCCGGTCAGCAATCAGCCCCAGCATTTT.

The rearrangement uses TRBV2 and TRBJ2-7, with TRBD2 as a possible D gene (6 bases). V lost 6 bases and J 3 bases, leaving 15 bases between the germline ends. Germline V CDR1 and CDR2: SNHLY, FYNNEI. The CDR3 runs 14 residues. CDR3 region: CASRDPGGIYEQYF. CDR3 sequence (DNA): TGTGCCAGCAGGGACCCGGGCGGGATCTACGAGCAGTACTTC.

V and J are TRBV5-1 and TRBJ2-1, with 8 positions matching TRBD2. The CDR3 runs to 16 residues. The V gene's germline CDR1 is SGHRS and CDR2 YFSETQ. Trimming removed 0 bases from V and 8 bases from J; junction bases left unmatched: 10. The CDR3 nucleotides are TGCGCCAGCAGCTTGGCCTCGGCGGGAGGCCTCGATGAGCAGTTCTTC. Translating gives CASSLASAGGLDEQFF.

CDR3: CAWSPDSPVGNYGYTF. The CDR3 region has the DNA TGTGCCTGGAGTCCTGACAGCCCAGTGGGGAACTATGGCTACACCTTC. The chain joins TRBV30 to TRBJ1-2; D might be TRBD1 (5 bases). The CDR3 runs to 16 residues. Trimming took off 2 bases at V and 2 bases at J, with 18 bases between the two ends. CDR1 is GTSNPN, CDR2 SVGIG, per germline (reference sequence).

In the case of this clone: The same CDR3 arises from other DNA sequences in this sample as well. The CDR3 loop reads CASSQGGSPLHF. The CDR3 coding sequence is TGTGCCAGCAGTCAGGGGGGATCACCCCTCCACTTT. The V gene is TRBV28, the J gene TRBJ1-6; 7 bases agree with TRBD1. The V gene end was trimmed by 5 bases and the J gene end by 10 bases; junction bases not matched to a gene: 2. CDR1 and CDR2 (germline): MDHEN, SYDVKM. The CDR3 length is 12 residues.

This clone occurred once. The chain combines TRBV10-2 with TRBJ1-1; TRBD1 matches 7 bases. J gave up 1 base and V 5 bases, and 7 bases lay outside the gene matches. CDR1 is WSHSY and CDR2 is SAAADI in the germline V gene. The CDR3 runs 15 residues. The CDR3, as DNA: TGCGCCAGCAGTAACAGGGGCACAGGGAACACTGAAGCTTTCTTT. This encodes CASSNRGTGNTEAFF.

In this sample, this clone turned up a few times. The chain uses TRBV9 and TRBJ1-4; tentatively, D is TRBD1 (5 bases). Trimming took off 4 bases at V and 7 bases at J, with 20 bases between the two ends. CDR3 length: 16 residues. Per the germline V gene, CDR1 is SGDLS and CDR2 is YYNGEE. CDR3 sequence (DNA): TGTGCCAGCAGCCCTGGAGTCGGGGGGTGGGTTGAAAAACTGTTTTTT. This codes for CASSPGVGGWVEKLFF.

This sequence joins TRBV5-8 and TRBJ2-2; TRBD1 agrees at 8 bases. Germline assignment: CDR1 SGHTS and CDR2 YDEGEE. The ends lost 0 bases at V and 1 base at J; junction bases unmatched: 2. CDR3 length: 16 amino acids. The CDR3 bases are TGTGCCAGCAGCTTGGCGGGGACAGGGAACACCGGGGAGCTGTTTTTT. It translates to CASSLAGTGNTGELFF.

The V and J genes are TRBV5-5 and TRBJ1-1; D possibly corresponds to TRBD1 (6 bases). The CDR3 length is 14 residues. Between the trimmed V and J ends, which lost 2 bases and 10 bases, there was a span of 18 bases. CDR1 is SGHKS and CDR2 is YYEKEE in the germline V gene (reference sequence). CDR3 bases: TGTGCCAGCAGCTTCAATGGGGACACACCAGGAGCTTTCTTT. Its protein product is CASSFNGDTPGAFF.

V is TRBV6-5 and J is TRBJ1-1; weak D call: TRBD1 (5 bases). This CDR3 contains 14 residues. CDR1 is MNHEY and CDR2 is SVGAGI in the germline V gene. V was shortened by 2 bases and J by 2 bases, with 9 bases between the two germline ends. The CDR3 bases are TGTGCCAGCAGTTACGGGGCTGGAAACACTGAAGCTTTCTTT. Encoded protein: CASSYGAGNTEAFF.

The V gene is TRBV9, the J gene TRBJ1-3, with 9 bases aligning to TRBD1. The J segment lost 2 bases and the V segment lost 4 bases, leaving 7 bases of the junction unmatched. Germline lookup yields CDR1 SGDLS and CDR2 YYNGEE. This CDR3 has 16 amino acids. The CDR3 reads CASSTGQGSAGNTIYF. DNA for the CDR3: TGTGCCAGCAGCACCGGACAGGGGAGCGCTGGAAACACCATATATTTT.